This entry lists 22 T cell receptor beta chains sequenced from one sample in a study of shared clonotypes between healthy human individuals. Data came from immunoSEQ multiplex PCR; TCRdb stores just in-frame clones and leaves some out. Of 800,000 or so clones listed, about 96% are singletons. The naive CD8 fraction comprised CD45RO-negative cells positively selected for CCR7 and excluded terminally differentiated effector memory CD45RA+ cells. Sample: naive CD8+ T cells sorted from blood. The receptors stem from a man between 25 and 39 years old in good health.

The chain employs TRBV7-9 and TRBJ2-3, with D unclear. V lost 0 bases, J lost 0 bases, and 10 bases lay in between. The CDR3 contains 16 residues. Germline CDR1 is SEHNR and CDR2 is FQNEAQ (reference sequence). CDR3 bases: TGTGCCAGCAGCTTAGCGGCTAGTGGAAGCACAGATACGCAGTATTTT. Residues: CASSLAASGSTDTQYF.

The chain is built from TRBV4-1 and TRBJ2-3; 7 bases are a match to TRBD2. V was pared by 0 bases and J by 2 bases, with 5 bases of the junction left unmatched. The CDR3 has 16 amino acids. Germline V CDR1 and CDR2: MGHRA, YSYEKL. As DNA, the CDR3 is TGCGCCAGCAGCCAAGAGGGCGGGAGCTCCACAGATACGCAGTATTTT. Protein sequence: CASSQEGGSSTDTQYF.

The V call is TRBV4-3, the J call TRBJ2-7, with D possibly being TRBD1 (5 bases). Trimming cost V 2 bases and J 0 bases, with 11 bases left between them. The germline V gene encodes CDR1 LGHNA and CDR2 YSLEER. This CDR3 comprises 15 residues. CDR3 residues: CASSQMTDISYEQYF. The CDR3 bases are TGCGCCAGCAGCCAAATGACGGACATCTCCTACGAGCAGTACTTC.

V is TRBV28 and J is TRBJ1-5; 7 nucleotides align to TRBD1. This CDR3 contains 17 residues. Germline CDR1 reads MDHEN; CDR2 reads SYDVKM. With V trimmed by 3 bases and J by 0 bases, 8 bases remained unmatched. The CDR3: CASSFGTASYSNQPQHF. The CDR3 nucleotides are TGTGCCAGCAGTTTCGGGACAGCTAGTTATAGCAATCAGCCCCAGCATTTT. The full variable domain, with the rest looked up from reference TRBV28 and TRBJ1-5, is DVKVTQSSRYLVKRTGEKVFLECVQDMDHENMFWYRQDPGLGLRLIYFSYDVKMKEKGDIPEGYSVSREKKERFSLILESASTNQTSMYLCASSFGTASYSNQPQHFGDGTRLSIL.

This rearrangement joins TRBV4-2 to TRBJ2-7; D gene unclear. The V gene's germline CDR1 is LGHNA and CDR2 YNFKEQ. CDR3 length equals 16 residues. Trimming pared 2 bases from V and 3 bases from J, leaving 17 bases between. CDR3 bases: TGTGCCAGCAGCCAAAGTGAAGTTACCGTATTCTACGAGCAGTACTTC. Translating it yields CASSQSEVTVFYEQYF.

This clone has just one count. The rearrangement links TRBV28 to TRBJ1-2; weak D call: TRBD1 (6 bases). CDR1 and CDR2 from the germline V gene are MDHEN and SYDVKM. This CDR3 is 15 amino acids long. V lost 7 bases and J 0 bases, leaving 15 bases between the germline ends. CDR3: CASTEETGPNYGYTF. CDR3 DNA sequence: TGTGCCAGCACCGAAGAGACAGGCCCTAACTATGGCTACACCTTC.

This clone was detected only once. The rearrangement joins TRBV7-8 to TRBJ1-1; a possible D gene is TRBD1 (6 bases). Trimming cost V 6 bases and J 0 bases, with 14 bases left between them. The CDR3 consists of 15 residues. Germline values: CDR1 SGHVS, CDR2 FQNEAQ. The CDR3 DNA reads as TGTGCCAGCAGGGATCTAGGACAGATGAACACTGAAGCTTTCTTT. It encodes CASRDLGQMNTEAFF.

The V call is TRBV7-9, the J call TRBJ2-3; no clear D gene. V dropped 5 bases and J dropped 4 bases, with 16 bases sitting between them. Germline assignment: CDR1 SEHNR and CDR2 FQNEAQ (reference sequence). This CDR3 is 15 amino acids long. The CDR3 sequence: CASSPASRSADTQYF. In DNA form, the CDR3 reads TGTGCCAGCAGCCCTGCTAGTAGGAGTGCAGATACGCAGTATTTT.

This chain joins TRBV7-9 and TRBJ1-1, with a tentative D call TRBD1 (5 bases). Trimming left V 5 bases short and J 6 bases short, with 13 bases between. Germline-derived CDR1 and CDR2 are SEHNR and FQNEAQ (reference sequence). The CDR3 length is 13 residues. The CDR3 loop is CASSDRAPSEAFF. The CDR3 DNA reads as TGTGCCAGCAGCGACAGAGCACCATCTGAAGCTTTCTTT.

The chain couples TRBV27 to TRBJ2-7; TRBD1 matches at 9 bases. Germline CDR1 and CDR2: MNHEY and SMNVEV (reference sequence). V was pared by 3 bases and J by 3 bases, with 6 bases of the junction left unmatched. This CDR3 spans 15 amino acids. CDR3 DNA: TGTGCCAGCAGTTTCGCGGGACAGGGAAACTACGAGCAGTACTTC. Amino acids: CASSFAGQGNYEQYF.

The rearrangement joins TRBV27 to TRBJ1-1; D might be TRBD1 (6 bases). Trimming left V 6 bases short and J 6 bases short, with 8 bases between. Per the germline V gene, CDR1 is MNHEY and CDR2 is SMNVEV (reference sequence). The CDR3 is 11 residues long. CDR3 DNA: TGTGCCAGCAGGACAGGCGCTGAAGCTTTCTTT. Its translation is CASRTGAEAFF.

The chain couples TRBV5-1 to TRBJ1-1, with D perhaps matching TRBD1 (5 bases). The ends were cut back, 4 bases at V and 5 bases at J, with 9 bases in the middle. The CDR3 consists of 12 residues. Germline CDR1 is SGHRS and CDR2 is YFSETQ. CDR3 residues: CASSPRGTEAFF. CDR3 in DNA: TGCGCCAGCAGCCCACGGGGGACTGAAGCTTTCTTT.

V usage is TRBV6-6 and J usage is TRBJ1-5; D is undetermined. Trimming took off 4 bases at V and 1 base at J, with 5 bases between the two ends. This CDR3 is built from 13 residues. Per germline, CDR1 MNHNY and CDR2 SVGAGI (reference sequence). CDR3 coding DNA: TGTGCCAGCAGTTTAAACAGCAATCAGCCCCAGCATTTT. Translation: CASSLNSNQPQHF.

Details on this clone: The sample contains more than one DNA sequence encoding this CDR3. The J gene is TRBJ2-7, the V gene TRBV5-1; 10 bases are a match to TRBD1. Germline V gives CDR1 SGHRS, CDR2 YFSETQ. Trimming removed 4 bases from V and 4 bases from J; junction bases left unmatched: 5. The CDR3 spans 14 residues. CDR3 region: CASSLGQGVYEQYF. CDR3 DNA: TGCGCCAGCAGCCTCGGACAGGGGGTGTACGAGCAGTACTTC. The full variable domain, completed using reference TRBV5-1 and TRBJ2-7, is KAGVTQTPRYLIKTRGQQVTLSCSPISGHRSVSWYQQTPGQGLQFLFEYFSETQRNKGNFPGRFSGRQFSNSRSEMNVSTLELGDSALYLCASSLGQGVYEQYFGPGTRLTVT.

To note about this clone: At the DNA level, this CDR3 is encoded by other sequences in the same sample as well. J is TRBJ2-1 and V is TRBV11-2; D unresolved. The CDR3 runs 13 residues. CDR1 is SGHAT, CDR2 FQNNGV, per germline. V dropped 1 base and J dropped 4 bases, with 5 bases sitting between them. In DNA, the CDR3 is TGTGCCAGCAGCTTAGTTAGGTACAATGAGCAGTTCTTC. Translated: CASSLVRYNEQFF.

This clone was seen once. V is TRBV27 and J is TRBJ2-3, with D possibly being TRBD1 (6 bases). V was shortened by 8 bases and J by 4 bases, with 10 bases between the two germline ends. Germline CDR1 MNHEY, CDR2 SMNVEV (reference sequence). This CDR3 is 12 amino acids long. The CDR3 sequence: CASHQGSDTQYF. CDR3 DNA: TGTGCCAGCCATCAGGGGTCAGATACGCAGTATTTT.

The chain recombines TRBV29-1 with TRBJ2-1, with 11 bases that match TRBD1. Germline V gene data show CDR1 as SQVTM and CDR2 as ANQGSEA. This CDR3 has 15 amino acids. J gave up 3 bases and V 1 base, and 2 bases lay outside the gene matches. The CDR3 sequence: CSVEGTGGFYNEQFF. The DNA of the CDR3 is TGCAGCGTTGAAGGGACAGGGGGCTTCTACAATGAGCAGTTCTTC.

The J gene is TRBJ2-2, the V gene TRBV9; maybe TRBD2 (5 bases). Germline values: CDR1 SGDLS, CDR2 YYNGEE. The CDR3 runs to 16 residues. The germline V and J ends were trimmed by 3 bases and 7 bases, with 19 bases remaining between them. CDR3 nucleotides: TGTGCCAGCAGCGGGAACCCCGTGGGGAGAGGCGGGGAGCTGTTTTTT. It is translated as CASSGNPVGRGGELFF.

This rearrangement joins TRBV5-1 to TRBJ1-4, with 7 bases fitting TRBD1. Germline V gene data show CDR1 as SGHRS and CDR2 as YFSETQ. V trimming: 3 bases; J trimming: 5 bases; junction bases outside the gene matches: 1. CDR3 length: 13 residues. Here the CDR3 reads CASSSGQNEKLFF. The CDR3, as DNA: TGCGCCAGCAGCTCGGGACAGAATGAAAAACTGTTTTTT.

Turning to this clone: The junction shows a germline mismatch at one end, possibly a read error. Other DNA sequences of this sample code for an identical CDR3. The chain is built from TRBV7-7 and TRBJ2-1; 11 bases match TRBD2. The CDR3 sequence is 16 residues long. Germline values: CDR1 SSHAT, CDR2 FNYEAQ (reference sequence). CDR3: CASSLGLAGSYNEQFF. In nucleotides, the CDR3 is TGTGCTAGCAGCTTAGGACTAGCGGGTTCCTACAATGAGCAGTTCTTC.

V usage is TRBV27 and J usage is TRBJ1-5; D call uncertain. Germline CDR1 is MNHEY and CDR2 is SMNVEV (reference sequence). The V gene lost 11 bases and the J gene lost 0 bases, with 14 bases spanning the gap. The CDR3 consists of 14 residues. DNA of the CDR3: TGTGCCGCGGGGAGGGCGTATAGCAATCAGCCCCAGCATTTT. It encodes CAAGRAYSNQPQHF.

The chain links TRBV27 to TRBJ2-1, with 8 bases lining up with TRBD2. J lost 4 bases, V lost 6 bases, and 8 bases had no gene match. Germline V gene data show CDR1 as MNHEY and CDR2 as SMNVEV (reference sequence). The CDR3 spans 15 residues. CDR3 sequence: CASSLREGRYNEQFF. CDR3 coding DNA: TGTGCCAGCAGCCTCCGGGAGGGAAGATACAATGAGCAGTTCTTC.